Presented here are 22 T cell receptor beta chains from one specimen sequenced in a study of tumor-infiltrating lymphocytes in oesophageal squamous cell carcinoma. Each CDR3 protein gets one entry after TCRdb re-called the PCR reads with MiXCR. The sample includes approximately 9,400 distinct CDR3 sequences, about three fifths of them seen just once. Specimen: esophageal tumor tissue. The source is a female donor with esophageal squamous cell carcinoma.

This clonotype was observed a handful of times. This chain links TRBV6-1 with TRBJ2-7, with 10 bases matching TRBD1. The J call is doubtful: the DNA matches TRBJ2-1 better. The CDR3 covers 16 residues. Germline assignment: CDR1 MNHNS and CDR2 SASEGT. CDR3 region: CASSEPGQGAYNEQFF. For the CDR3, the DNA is TGTGCCAGCAGCGAACCCGGACAGGGGGCCTACAATGAGCAGTTCTTC.

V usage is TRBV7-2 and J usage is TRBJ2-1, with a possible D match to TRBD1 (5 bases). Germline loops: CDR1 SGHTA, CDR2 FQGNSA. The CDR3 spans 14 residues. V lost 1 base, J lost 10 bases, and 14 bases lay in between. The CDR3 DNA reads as TGTGCCAGCAGCTTAGTGACAGCTTCCTACGAGCAGTTCTTC. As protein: CASSLVTASYEQFF.

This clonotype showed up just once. The CDR3 reads CASRSQGYEQFF. The CDR3 nucleotides are TGTGCCAGCAGGTCGCAGGGCTACGAGCAGTTCTTC. The rearrangement joins TRBV27 to TRBJ2-1, with D perhaps matching TRBD1 (5 bases). The CDR3 is 12 residues long. V was shortened by 6 bases and J by 10 bases, with 13 bases between the two germline ends. CDR1 is MNHEY and CDR2 is SMNVEV in the germline V gene (reference sequence).

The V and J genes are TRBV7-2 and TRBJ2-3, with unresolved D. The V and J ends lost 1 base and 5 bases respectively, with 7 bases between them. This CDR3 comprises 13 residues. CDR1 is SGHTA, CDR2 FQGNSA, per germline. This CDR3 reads CASSLVPGDTQYF. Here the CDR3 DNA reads TGTGCCAGCAGCTTAGTCCCGGGAGATACGCAGTATTTT.

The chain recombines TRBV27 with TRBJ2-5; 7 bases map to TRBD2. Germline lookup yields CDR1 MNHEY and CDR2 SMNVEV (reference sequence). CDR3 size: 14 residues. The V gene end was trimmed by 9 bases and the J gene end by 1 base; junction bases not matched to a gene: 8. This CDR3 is CASRERGPQETQYF. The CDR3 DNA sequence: TGTGCCAGTCGGGAGCGGGGACCCCAAGAGACCCAGTACTTC.

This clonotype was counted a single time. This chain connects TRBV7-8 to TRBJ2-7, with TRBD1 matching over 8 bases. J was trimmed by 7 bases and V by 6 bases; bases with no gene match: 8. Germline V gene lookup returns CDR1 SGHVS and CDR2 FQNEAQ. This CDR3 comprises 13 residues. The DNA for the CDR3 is TGTGCCAGCAGAGCAACAGGGGGGCGAGAGCAGTACTTC. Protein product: CASRATGGREQYF.

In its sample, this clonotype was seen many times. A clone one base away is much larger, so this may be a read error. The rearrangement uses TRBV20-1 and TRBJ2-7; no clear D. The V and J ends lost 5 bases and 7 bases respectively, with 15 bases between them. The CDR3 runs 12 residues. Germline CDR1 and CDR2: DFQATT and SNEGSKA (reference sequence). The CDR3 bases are TGCAGTGCTGAAAGGTTAAAGAATGAGCAGTACTTC. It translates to CSAERLKNEQYF.

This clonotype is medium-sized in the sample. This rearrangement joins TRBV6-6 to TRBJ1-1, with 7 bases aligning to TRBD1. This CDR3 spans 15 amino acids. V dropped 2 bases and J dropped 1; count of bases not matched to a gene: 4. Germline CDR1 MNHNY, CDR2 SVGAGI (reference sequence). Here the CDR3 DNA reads TGTGCCAGCAGTTACGAGTACAGGGGGAACACTGAAGCTTTCTTT. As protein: CASSYEYRGNTEAFF.

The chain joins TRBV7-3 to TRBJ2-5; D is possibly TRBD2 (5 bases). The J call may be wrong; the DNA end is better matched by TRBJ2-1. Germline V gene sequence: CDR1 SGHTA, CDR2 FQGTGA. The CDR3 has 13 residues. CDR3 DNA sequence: TGTGCCAGCAGCTTAGGACCCCGGGGTGAGCAGTTCTTC. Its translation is CASSLGPRGEQFF.

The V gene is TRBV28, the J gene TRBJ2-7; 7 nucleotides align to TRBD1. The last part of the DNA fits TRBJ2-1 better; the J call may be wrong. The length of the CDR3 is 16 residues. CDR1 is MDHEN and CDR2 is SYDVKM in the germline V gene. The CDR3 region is CASSFRDRVAYNEQFF. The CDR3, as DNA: TGTGCCAGCAGTTTCCGTGACAGGGTTGCCTACAATGAGCAGTTCTTC.

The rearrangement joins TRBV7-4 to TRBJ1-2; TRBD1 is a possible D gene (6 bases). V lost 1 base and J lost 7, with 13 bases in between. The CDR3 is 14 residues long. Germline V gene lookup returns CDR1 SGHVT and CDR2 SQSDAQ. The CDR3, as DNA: TGTGCCAGCAGCTTAGACACAGGGATTGGTGGCTACACCTTC. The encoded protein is CASSLDTGIGGYTF. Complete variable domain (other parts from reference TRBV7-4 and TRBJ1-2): GAGVSQSPRYKVAKRGRDVALRCDSISGHVTLYWYRQTLGQGSEVLTYSQSDAQRDKSGRPSGRFSAERPERSVSTLKIQRTEQGDSAVYLCASSLDTGIGGYTFGSGTRLTVV.

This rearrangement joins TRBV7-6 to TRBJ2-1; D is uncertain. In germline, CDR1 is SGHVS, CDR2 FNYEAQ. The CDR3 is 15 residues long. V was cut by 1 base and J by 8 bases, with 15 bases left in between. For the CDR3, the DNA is TGTGCCAGCAGCTTAGGGGCCGGAAATAGGGATGAGCAGTTCTTC. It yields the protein CASSLGAGNRDEQFF.

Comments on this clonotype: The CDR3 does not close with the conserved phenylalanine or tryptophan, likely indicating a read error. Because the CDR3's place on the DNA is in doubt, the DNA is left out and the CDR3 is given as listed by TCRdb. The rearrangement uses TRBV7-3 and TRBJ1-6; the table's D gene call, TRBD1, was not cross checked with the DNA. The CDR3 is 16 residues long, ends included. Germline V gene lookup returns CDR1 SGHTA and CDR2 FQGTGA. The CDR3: CASSLMGDKNIQYFGP.

The CDR3 is CASSYSPSGGAYNEQYF. For the CDR3, the DNA is TGTGCCAGCAGTTACTCACCCTCCGGGGGGGCCTACAATGAGCAGTACTTC. The chain carries TRBV6-5 and TRBJ2-7; 8 bases align to TRBD2. The J segment lost 7 bases and the V segment lost 0 bases, leaving 14 bases of the junction unmatched. Germline CDR1 and CDR2: MNHEY and SVGAGI. This CDR3 region has 17 residues.

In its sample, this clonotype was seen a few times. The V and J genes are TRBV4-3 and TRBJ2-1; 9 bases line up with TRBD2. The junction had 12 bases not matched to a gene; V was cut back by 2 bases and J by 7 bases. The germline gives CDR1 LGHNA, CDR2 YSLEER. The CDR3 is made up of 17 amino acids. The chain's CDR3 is CASSQRQGGRAGNEQFF. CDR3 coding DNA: TGCGCCAGCAGCCAACGACAAGGCGGGAGGGCGGGTAATGAGCAGTTCTTC.

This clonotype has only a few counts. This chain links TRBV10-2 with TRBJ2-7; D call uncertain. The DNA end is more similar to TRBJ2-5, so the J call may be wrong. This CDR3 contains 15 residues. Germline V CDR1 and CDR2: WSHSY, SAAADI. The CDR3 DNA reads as TGCGCCAGCAGTGAATCGCGGCAGCTGATGGAGACCCAGTACTTC. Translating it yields CASSESRQLMETQYF.

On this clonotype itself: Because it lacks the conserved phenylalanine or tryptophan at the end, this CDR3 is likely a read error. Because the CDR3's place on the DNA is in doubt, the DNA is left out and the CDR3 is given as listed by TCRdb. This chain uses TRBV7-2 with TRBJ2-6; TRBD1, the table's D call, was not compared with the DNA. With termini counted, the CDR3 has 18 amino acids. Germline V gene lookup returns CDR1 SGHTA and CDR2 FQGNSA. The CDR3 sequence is CASSPPVTRLYNEQFFGA.

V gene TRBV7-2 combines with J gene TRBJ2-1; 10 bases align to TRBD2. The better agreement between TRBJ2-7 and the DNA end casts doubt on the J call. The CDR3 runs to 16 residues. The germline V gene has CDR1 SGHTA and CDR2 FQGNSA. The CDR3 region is CASSLARTSGPYEQYF. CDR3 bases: TGTGCCAGCAGCTTAGCCCGGACTAGCGGACCCTACGAGCAGTACTTC.

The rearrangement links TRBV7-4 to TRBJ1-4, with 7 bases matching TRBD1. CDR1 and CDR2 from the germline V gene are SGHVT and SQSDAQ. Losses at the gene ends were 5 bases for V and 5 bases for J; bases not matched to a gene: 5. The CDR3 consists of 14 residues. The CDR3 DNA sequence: TGTGCCAGCAGCCCGACGGACAGGAATGAAAAACTGTTTTTT. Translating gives CASSPTDRNEKLFF.

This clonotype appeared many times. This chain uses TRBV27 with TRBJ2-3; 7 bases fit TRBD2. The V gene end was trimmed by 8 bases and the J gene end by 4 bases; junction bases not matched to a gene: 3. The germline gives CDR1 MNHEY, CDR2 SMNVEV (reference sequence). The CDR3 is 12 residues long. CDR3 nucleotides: TGTGCCAGCGGCACTAGCGCAGATACGCAGTATTTT. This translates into CASGTSADTQYF.

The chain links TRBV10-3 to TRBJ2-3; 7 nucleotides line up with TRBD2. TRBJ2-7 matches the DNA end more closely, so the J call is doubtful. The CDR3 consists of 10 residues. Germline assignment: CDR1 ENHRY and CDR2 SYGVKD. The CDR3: CAAVGGEQYF. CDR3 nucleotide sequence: TGTGCCGCCGTCGGGGGGGAGCAGTACTTC.

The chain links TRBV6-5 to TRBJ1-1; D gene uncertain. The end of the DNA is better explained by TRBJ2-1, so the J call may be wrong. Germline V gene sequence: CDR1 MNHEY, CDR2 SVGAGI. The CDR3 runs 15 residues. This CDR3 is CASSYDQYSRNEQFF. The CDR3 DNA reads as TGTGCCAGCAGTTACGACCAGTATAGCAGAAATGAGCAGTTCTTC.